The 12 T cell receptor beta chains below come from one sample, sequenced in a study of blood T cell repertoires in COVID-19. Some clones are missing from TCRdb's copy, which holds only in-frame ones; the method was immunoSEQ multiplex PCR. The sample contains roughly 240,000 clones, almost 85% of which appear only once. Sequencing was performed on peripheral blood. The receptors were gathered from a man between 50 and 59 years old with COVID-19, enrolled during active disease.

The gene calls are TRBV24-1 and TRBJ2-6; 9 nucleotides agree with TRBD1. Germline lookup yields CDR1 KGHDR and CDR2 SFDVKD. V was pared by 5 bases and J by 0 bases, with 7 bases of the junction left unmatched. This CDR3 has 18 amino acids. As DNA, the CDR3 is TGTGCCACCAGTGCTTTCGGGACAGGGAGCTCTGGGGCCAACGTCCTGACTTTC. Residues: CATSAFGTGSSGANVLTF.

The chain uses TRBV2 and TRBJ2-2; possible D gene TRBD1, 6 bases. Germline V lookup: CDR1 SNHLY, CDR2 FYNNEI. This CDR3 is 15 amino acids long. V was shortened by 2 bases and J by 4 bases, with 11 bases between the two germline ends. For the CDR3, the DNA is TGTGCCAGCAGTGAAATGGGGGCGAGCACCGGGGAGCTGTTTTTT. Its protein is CASSEMGASTGELFF.

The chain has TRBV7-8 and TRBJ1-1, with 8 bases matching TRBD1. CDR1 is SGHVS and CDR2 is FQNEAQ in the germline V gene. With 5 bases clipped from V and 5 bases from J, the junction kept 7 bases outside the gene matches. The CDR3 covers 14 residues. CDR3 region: CASSPSDRGTEAFF. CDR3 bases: TGTGCCAGCAGCCCCTCCGACAGGGGAACTGAAGCTTTCTTT.

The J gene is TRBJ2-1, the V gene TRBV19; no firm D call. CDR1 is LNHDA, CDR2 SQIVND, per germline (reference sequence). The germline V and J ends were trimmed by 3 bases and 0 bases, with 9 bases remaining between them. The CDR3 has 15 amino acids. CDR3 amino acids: CASSIPRSSYNEQFF. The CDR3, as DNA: TGTGCCAGTAGTATCCCCCGCAGCTCCTACAATGAGCAGTTCTTC.

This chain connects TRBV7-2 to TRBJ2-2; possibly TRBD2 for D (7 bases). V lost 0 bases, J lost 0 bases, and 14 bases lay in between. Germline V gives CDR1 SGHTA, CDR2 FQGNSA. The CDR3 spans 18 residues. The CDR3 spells CASSLAPAGATNTGELFF. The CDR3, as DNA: TGTGCCAGCAGCTTAGCCCCCGCGGGGGCCACGAACACCGGGGAGCTGTTTTTT.

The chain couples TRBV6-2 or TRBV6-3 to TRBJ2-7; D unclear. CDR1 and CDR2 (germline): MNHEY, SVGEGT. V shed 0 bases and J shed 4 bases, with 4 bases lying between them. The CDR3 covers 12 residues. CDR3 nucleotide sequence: TGTGCCAGCAGTTACTCTATATACGAGCAGTACTTC. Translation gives CASSYSIYEQYF.

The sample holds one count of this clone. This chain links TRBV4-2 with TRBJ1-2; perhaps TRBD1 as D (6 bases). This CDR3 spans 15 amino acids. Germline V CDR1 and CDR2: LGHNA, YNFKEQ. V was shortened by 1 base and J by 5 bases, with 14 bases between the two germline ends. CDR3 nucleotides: TGTGCCAGCAGCCAAGCTCAGGGGCCGACGTATGGCTACACCTTC. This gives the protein CASSQAQGPTYGYTF.

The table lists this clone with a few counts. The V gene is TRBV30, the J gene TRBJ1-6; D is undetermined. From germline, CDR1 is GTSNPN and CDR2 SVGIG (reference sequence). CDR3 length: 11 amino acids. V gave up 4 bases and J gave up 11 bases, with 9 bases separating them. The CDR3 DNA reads TGTGCCTGGAATCTCGGGGCACCCCTCCACTTT. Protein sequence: CAWNLGAPLHF.

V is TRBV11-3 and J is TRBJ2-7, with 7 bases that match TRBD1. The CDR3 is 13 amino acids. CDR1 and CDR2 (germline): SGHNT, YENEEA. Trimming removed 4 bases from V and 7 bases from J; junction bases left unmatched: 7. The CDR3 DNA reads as TGTGCCAGCAGCTATGACAGGGCTGGGGAGCAGTACTTC. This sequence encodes CASSYDRAGEQYF.

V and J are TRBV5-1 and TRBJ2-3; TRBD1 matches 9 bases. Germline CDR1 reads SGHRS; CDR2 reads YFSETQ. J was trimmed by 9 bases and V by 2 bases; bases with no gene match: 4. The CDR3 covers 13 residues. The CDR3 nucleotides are TGCGCCAGCAGCTTAACAGGGGGCGACACGCAGTATTTT. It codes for CASSLTGGDTQYF.

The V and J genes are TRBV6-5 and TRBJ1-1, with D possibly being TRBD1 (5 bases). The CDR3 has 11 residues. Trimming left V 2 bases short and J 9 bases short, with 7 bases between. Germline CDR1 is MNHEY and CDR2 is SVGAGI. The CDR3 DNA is TGTGCCAGCAGTTACGGGGCCCAAGCTTTCTTT. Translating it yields CASSYGAQAFF.

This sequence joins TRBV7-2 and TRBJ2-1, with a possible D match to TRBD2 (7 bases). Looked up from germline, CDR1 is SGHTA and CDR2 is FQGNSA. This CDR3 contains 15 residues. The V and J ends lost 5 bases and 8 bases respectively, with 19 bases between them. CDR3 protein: CASSPGGGGGDEQFF. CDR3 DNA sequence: TGTGCCAGCAGCCCCGGGGGCGGGGGCGGCGATGAGCAGTTCTTC.